This TCR beta chain came from a study of blood T cell repertoires in COVID-19. Overall study context: Samples came from the United States, Italy and Spain, spanning acute and convalescent COVID-19. PBMCs, B-cell-depleted T cells, or T cells were the source of the cDNA or gDNA that made up the material.

Original processing notes: The authors estimated nucleated cell counts from reference gene primer amplification. Assay: immunoSEQ multiplex PCR; the TCRdb copy retains only in-frame clones and omits some. That table gives V, J and clone size, and the DNA gave D and trimming. The sample yields 80,000 or so clones, approximately 80% seen once. The CDR3 contains 13 residues. CDR1 is WNHNN and CDR2 is SYGVQD in the germline V gene (reference sequence). V lost 3 bases to trimming and J lost 3 bases, with 9 bases between them. The TCR originated in an elderly woman with acute or convalescent COVID-19. The sample comprised peripheral blood. The chain combines TRBV10-1 with TRBJ2-7, with D tentatively TRBD1 (6 bases). The CDR3 sequence: CASSDLDSYEQYF. The CDR3 bases are TGCGCCAGCAGTGATCTGGACAGCTACGAGCAGTACTTC.